This T cell receptor beta chain originates from a study of long-term antiretroviral therapy in people with HIV (dated by TCRdb to between 2021 and 2022). At the level of the whole study: The earliest samples were collected roughly a decade before the 2015 WHO recommendation for immediate ART, at a time when ART was usually postponed until CD4 counts fell. Whether ART initiation and durable HIV suppression were associated with changes in peripheral blood TRB repertoire composition and diversity was tested in a retrospective serial study. A total of under 250 cryopreserved PBMC samples were contributed to the cohort by 30 adults with confirmed HIV infection, with samples collected serially over a mean of 6 years (range 1-12). About 40% of the roughly 30 participants with HIV were female. No cross-contamination during QIAcube processing turned up in test extractions that ran a monoclonal T-cell line alongside 33 polyclonal samples.

On the study overall, not on this receptor specifically: The samples span the years 2004 to 2017, and the ART regimens used at that time may not be as effective as current regimens. Because pre-ART samples had limited cell numbers, profiling was done on unsorted PBMC rather than on sorted CD4+ and CD8+ T cells. ART initiation was associated with a significant increase in TRB diversity, but diversity stayed significantly below transplant donor controls even after long-term ART. Expanded TRB clones identified before ART initiation dominated the repertoire at all time points, although this dominance fluctuated and declined in many PLHIV after ART. No data were available on ART adherence, viral resistance or therapy changes, limiting inferences about post-ART repertoire changes. HIV repertoires had narrower CDR3 length ranges than controls, and the network structure suggested an antigen-experienced repertoire that shifted only slightly toward naive after ART. Owing to limited PBMC availability, only the TCR beta chain was sequenced, without alpha chain pairing.

As regards this clone: Its antigen remains undetermined. Base qualities are not provided; no much larger clone lies one nucleotide away.

From V the trimming removes 4 bases and from J it removes 4 bases, while the gene matches leave 13 bases of the junction unaccounted for. CDR1 and CDR2 are drawn from the germline V gene: SGHRS, YFSETQ. Taken from cysteine to phenylalanine, the CDR3 has 17 residues. The read is trimmed to its CDR3 DNA, 51 bases read in frame from base 1. The immunoSEQ hsTCRB v3.0 assay was used at survey level resolution for TRB variable region sequencing. A depth of roughly 40,000-55,000 T-cell genomes per sample was targeted for TRB sequencing. TRB libraries were pooled and sequenced on an Illumina MiSeq using a v3 150-cycle kit. The original pipeline was this. Analysis of repertoires was carried out in R inside a reproducible Nextflow workflow spanning QC, data transformation and analysis. LymphoSeq2, an R package for AIRR-Seq data exploration, was used to implement custom analyses. After excluding a few samples that yielded fewer than 5000 total TRB sequences, 188 HIV repertoires remained for analysis. Among the roughly 180 retained HIV repertoires, some 60 were collected before ART initiation and 129 after ART initiation. Repertoires were downsampled to 5000 TRB nucleotide sequences, with summary statistics averaged over 100 downsampling iterations. The analysis kept only TRB sequences whose CDR3 regions were at least seven amino acids long. Two measures captured diversity: a Shannon entropy-derived clonality score and the Gini coefficient. In repertoire networks, the top 5000 CDR3 amino acid sequences were linked whenever an edit distance of one separated two sequences. For TRB CDR3 amino acid sequences, GLIPH2 was used to predict antigen specificity groups and MHC restriction. To flag known CMV, EBV, HIV or tissue antigen associations, CDR3 amino acid sequences were matched against VDJdb and McPAS-TCR. Pre-ART, post-ART and control groups were compared with Wilcoxon signed-rank tests and Holm-Bonferroni correction. The source is immuneACCESS, and TCRdb retained only in-frame sequences with V and J called. Part of the clones is not carried over; for the studies checked, unresolved V genes explain less than half of this, and the remainder is unexplained. V and J calls and clone size are as listed in that table; D and trimming were resolved from the DNA. In this sample the table shows 30,000 to 35,000 clones, 80% to 90% of which occur a single time. The biggest ten clones account for 3.8% of the sample.

To be included, a participant needed at least one PBMC sample from before ART initiation plus at least two post-ART samples. Treatment was received in the United States of America by all participants with HIV. Before DNA extraction, cryopreserved samples of about 0.95-10 million PBMC were thawed and then washed. At the time of the earliest PBMC sample, participants with HIV were aged between roughly 20 and 60 years. PBMC samples were contributed by each participant from 1-4 timepoints before ART initiation and 2-8 timepoints after ART initiation, with a median of 7 samples. Serial HIV viral load, CD4+ T-cell count, ART history and demographic data were obtained for every participant. Genomic DNA was extracted from unsorted PBMC with a Qiagen kit on a QIAcube, with processing performed in batches of 12 samples.

The V and J segments used are TRBV5-1 and TRBJ2-2; 7 central bases correspond to TRBD2. The material was unsorted PBMCs, obtained 0.8 years before starting antiretroviral therapy. The sequence was collected from a man aged 18 to 29 with HIV. The CDR3 in this case is CASSETSNRRGTGELFF. In nucleotides, the sequence is TGCGCCAGCAGCGAGACTAGCAACCGAAGGGGCACCGGGGAGCTGTTTTTT.